This TCR beta chain appears in the sequencing data of a study of Ad26.COV2.S vaccination and SARS-CoV-2 variants (dated by TCRdb to the early 2020s). About the study as a whole: Vaccine-arm donors came from COV1001, a multicentre, randomized, double-blind, placebo-controlled phase I-IIa trial of Ad26.COV2.S in healthy adults. Ad26.COV2.S was administered intramuscularly at 5 x 10^10 or 1 x 10^11 viral particles, either as a single shot or as two shots given 56 days apart. TCRbeta repertoire sequencing was used to assess the specificity and breadth of SARS-CoV-2-reactive T cell receptors after Ad26.COV2.S vaccination. The TCR-sequenced set comprised roughly 30 samples: approximately 20 Ad26.COV2.S vaccine recipients, 5 placebo recipients and 8 SARS-CoV-2 convalescent individuals. Trial participants were randomized into five groups of five, in which low-dose or high-dose Ad26.COV2.S was given once or twice, or placebo was given on both occasions. Throughout the experiments and outcome assessment, investigators stayed blinded to trial group allocation.

The germline V gene gives CDR1 as MNHEY and CDR2 as SVGAGI. CDR3 length: 15 amino acids, cysteine to phenylalanine. Only the CDR3 DNA is retained, 45 bases long and in frame from the first base. V and J are truncated by 4 bases and 7 bases respectively, leaving an intervening sequence of 17 bases. On the study overall, not on this receptor specifically: After vaccination, substantial breadth of spike-specific CD8+ and CD4+ T cell responses was reported. Non-spike TCR breadth was comparable between vaccine and placebo recipients, consistent with the vaccine containing only spike. Higher spike-specific TCR breadth was observed in Ad26.COV2.S recipients than in placebo recipients (P = 0.0014). Comparing responses between vaccine doses or regimens was not something the study was powered to do. The authors noted that total T cell responses may have been underestimated by the TCR breadth and depth analyses.

The immunoSEQ Assay was the method used to sequence TCRbeta CDR3 regions. After extraction, genomic DNA underwent amplification by bias-controlled multiplex PCR, followed by high-throughput sequencing. On the authors' methods: To quantify the absolute abundance of each unique TCRbeta CDR3 region, sequences were collapsed and filtered. T cell fraction was estimated by normalization of TCRbeta template counts to usable DNA, with usable DNA being measured through amplification of reference genes present in all nucleated cells. Repertoire TCRs were annotated as SARS-CoV-2-specific when V gene, CDR3 amino acid sequence and J gene were exactly matched to a known reactive TCR set. The reference SARS-CoV-2 TCR set came from MIRA and was filtered for enrichment in COVID-19-positive ImmuneCODE repertoires, removing public or cross-reactive TCRs. Using the MIRA antigens, annotated TCRs were further analysed by specific ORF or by position within an ORF. Breadth was defined as the number of annotated unique rearrangements divided by the total number of unique productive rearrangements, and depth was defined as the summed frequency of the annotated unique rearrangements. Two-sided Wilcoxon rank-sum tests were applied when comparing TCR breadth between groups. The table comes from immuneACCESS by way of TCRdb, which keeps in-frame sequences with V and J called. Part of the clones is missing from these tables; in studies checked, under half for an unresolved V gene and the rest for unknown reasons. The V and J calls and clone size were taken over from that table, and D and trimming were inferred from the DNA. The sample has 350,000 to 400,000 clones on record, about nine tenths of them singletons. Clones ranked in the top ten supply under 3.5% of the sample.

The sample's treatment or condition label, in plain terms: approximately 18 received Ad26.COV2.S at low or high dose, single or two shots; about 5 received placebo; per-sample allocation not given. For vaccine and placebo recipients, the sequenced repertoires came from samples collected on day 63 after the first injection. In Cohort 1b, 25 or so adults aged 18-55 years were enrolled at a single site in Boston, USA, between 29 July and 7 August 2020. Ad26.COV2.S was a replication-incompetent adenovirus type 26 vector that expressed a prefusion-stabilized SARS-CoV-2 spike protein derived from the original Wuhan strain. About this clone: The clone's antigen remains unknown. It has no much larger one-base neighbor in the sample; base qualities were not kept.

Specimen: peripheral blood, collected in a trial of Ad26.COV2.S vaccine versus placebo. The rearrangement joined TRBV6-5 to TRBJ1-5, with TRBD1 as a weak D call on 6 bases. This receptor was taken from a person aged 18 to 65 who received the Ad26.COV2.S COVID-19 vaccine or a placebo. The CDR3 loop reads CASSWGTGLGQPQHF. The sequenced DNA is TGTGCCAGCAGTTGGGGAACAGGGTTAGGACAGCCCCAGCATTTT.